The 14 T cell receptor beta chains reported below all come from one sample, sequenced in a study of T cell clones after liver transplantation (dated by TCRdb to about 2019). Library construction relied on the immunoSEQ multiplex PCR assay. Here the immuneACCESS table is served through TCRdb, limited to in-frame sequences with V and J called. Missing clones are a known gap in these copies; in checked studies unresolved V genes cover under half, and the rest lacks a known reason. Across this sample there are 25,000 to 35,000 clones, with around 96% seen only once. The top ten clonotypes cover roughly 25% of the sample. The sample in question was CD8+ T cells from blood, obtained 12 months after liver transplant. The receptors come from a human patient who received a liver transplant. After a transplant, some of the T cells may come from the graft donor.

The chain combines TRBV5-4 with TRBJ2-7, with 11 bases aligning to TRBD2. The CDR3 length is 14 residues. Germline trimming cut 4 bases from V and 4 bases from J; bases unmatched to any gene: 4. The V gene's germline CDR1 is SGHNT and CDR2 YYREEE (reference sequence). CDR3 DNA: TGTGCCAGCAGCCCCGGGACTAGCGGTTACGAGCAGTACTTC. It yields the protein CASSPGTSGYEQYF.

The chain is built from TRBV11-2 and TRBJ2-5; possible D gene TRBD1, 6 bases. V dropped 5 bases and J dropped 5 bases, with 18 bases sitting between them. The CDR3 is 15 residues long. CDR1 and CDR2 (germline): SGHAT, FQNNGV. The CDR3 coding sequence is TGTGCCAGCAGCCGCCGGAAGGGGGAGCGGGAGACCCAGTACTTC. Its protein product is CASSRRKGERETQYF.

The chain carries TRBV14 and TRBJ2-2; D remains ambiguous. The CDR3 length is 15 residues. Germline loops: CDR1 SGHDN, CDR2 FVKESK. V was shortened by 4 bases and J by 2 bases, with 11 bases between the two germline ends. The CDR3 spells CASSPAPYNTGELFF. CDR3 DNA: TGTGCCAGCAGCCCCGCTCCATACAACACCGGGGAGCTGTTTTTT.

The genes are TRBV6-5 and TRBJ1-5, with 10 bases that match TRBD1. V lost 6 bases to trimming and J lost 5 bases; unmatched junction nucleotides: 7. Germline V CDR1 and CDR2: MNHEY, SVGAGI. The CDR3 spans 15 residues. The DNA for the CDR3 is TGTGCCAGCAGGTCGACAGGGGGCGGGTATCAGCCCCAGCATTTT. Amino acids: CASRSTGGGYQPQHF.

The chain links TRBV28 to TRBJ2-5, with D possibly being TRBD2 (5 bases). The end of the DNA fits TRBJ2-7 better, so the J call may be wrong. The CDR3 is 14 amino acids. Germline V lookup: CDR1 MDHEN, CDR2 SYDVKM. CDR3 bases: TGTGCCAGCAGTTTCGGGGATACCACCTACGAGCAGTACTTC. Its protein product is CASSFGDTTYEQYF.

The chain joins TRBV7-7 to TRBJ1-1, with D unclear. V was pared by 3 bases and J by 1 base, with 6 bases between. The germline gives CDR1 SSHAT, CDR2 FNYEAQ (reference sequence). This CDR3 region has 13 residues. The CDR3 loop is CASSFNTNTEAFF. The CDR3 region has the DNA TGTGCCAGCAGCTTTAATACGAACACTGAAGCTTTCTTT.

The chain employs TRBV5-6 and TRBJ2-7; D is possibly TRBD1 (7 bases). CDR3 length equals 13 residues. V shed 4 bases and J shed 3 bases, with 11 bases lying between them. Germline CDR1 reads SGHDT; CDR2 reads YYEEEE. The CDR3 spells CASSRGTDYEQYF. In nucleotides, the CDR3 is TGTGCCAGCAGCCGGGGGACAGACTACGAGCAGTACTTC.

J is TRBJ2-7 and V is TRBV7-9; 7 bases are shared with TRBD1. After removal of 4 bases from V and 1 base from J, the junction contained 4 bases not matched to a gene. The CDR3 is 14 amino acids. Germline loops: CDR1 SEHNR, CDR2 FQNEAQ (reference sequence). The CDR3 DNA reads as TGTGCCAGCAGCTCCGGGACAGTATCCTACGAGCAGTACTTC. This encodes CASSSGTVSYEQYF.

The CDR3 spells CASSSEREKEQFF. CDR3 bases: TGTGCCAGCAGCTCTGAGCGGGAGAAGGAGCAGTTCTTC. V usage is TRBV13 and J usage is TRBJ2-1; the match to TRBD2 covers 8 bases. This CDR3 has 13 amino acids. CDR1 and CDR2 from the germline V gene are PRHDT and FYEKMQ (reference sequence). V shed 4 bases and J 10 bases; nucleotides not matched to a gene: 6.

This chain connects TRBV5-1 to TRBJ2-2, with 7 positions matching TRBD1. Trimming removed 4 bases from V and 5 bases from J; junction bases left unmatched: 8. The CDR3 totals 15 residues. The germline V gene has CDR1 SGHRS and CDR2 YFSETQ. The CDR3 sequence: CASSLRDSLTGELFF. The CDR3 nucleotides are TGCGCCAGCAGCCTCCGGGACAGCTTGACCGGGGAGCTGTTTTTT.

This clone appeared a single time. V is TRBV27 and J is TRBJ1-6; 12 bases fit TRBD1. This CDR3 contains 17 residues. V was clipped by 5 bases and J by 9 bases; unmatched bases: 11. The germline V gene encodes CDR1 MNHEY and CDR2 SMNVEV (reference sequence). In nucleotides, the CDR3 is TGTGCCAGCAGTCAACTCCGGGACAGGGGGCGAGGTTCACCCCTCCACTTT. This translates into CASSQLRDRGRGSPLHF.

The chain joins TRBV4-1 to TRBJ1-1; D call uncertain. V lost 3 bases to trimming and J lost 8 bases, with 13 bases between them. CDR3 size: 13 residues. Per the germline V gene, CDR1 is MGHRA and CDR2 is YSYEKL. The CDR3 DNA reads as TGCGCCAGCAGCCAGGGGAGCGATCGGGAAGCTTTCTTT. It translates to CASSQGSDREAFF.

The chain couples TRBV4-1 to TRBJ2-7; 8 bases align to TRBD1. V lost 4 bases, J lost 5 bases, and 10 bases stayed unmatched. This CDR3 region has 15 residues. Germline loops: CDR1 MGHRA, CDR2 YSYEKL. The DNA of the CDR3 is TGCGCCAGCAGCCCCCTTGGGACAGGAATACACGAGCAGTACTTC. Its protein product is CASSPLGTGIHEQYF.

The chain couples TRBV27 to TRBJ1-4; a possible D gene is TRBD1 (6 bases). V was pared by 5 bases and J by 7 bases, with 29 bases between. The germline V gene has CDR1 MNHEY and CDR2 SMNVEV (reference sequence). There are 19 residues in the CDR3. The DNA of the CDR3 is TGTGCCAGCAGTCCCGCTCGACAGGACGGGAAGAGAACGGGTGAAAAACTGTTTTTT. Encoded protein: CASSPARQDGKRTGEKLFF.